This TCR beta chain was retrieved from a study of shared clonotypes between healthy human individuals. Study-wide results and limits: Among donors, sharing of clonotypes was expected to be affected by sequencing depth.

The CDR3 is 15 amino acids. Trimming took 2 bases from V and 3 from J, leaving 13 bases between them. CDR1 is SGHTA, CDR2 FQGNSA, per germline. Produced via immunoSEQ multiplex PCR; TCRdb's table is partial and in-frame only. In the table there are roughly 2 million clones, 85% to 95% of which are singletons. In the case of this clone: Its antigen remains unknown.

The source material was naive CD4+ T cells sorted from blood. Subset denoted: CD45RA+ positively selected. This TCR was sampled from a man aged 18 to 29 in good health. The J gene is TRBJ2-5, the V gene TRBV7-2; D might be TRBD1 or TRBD2, each matching 5 bases. CDR3 loop: CASSLTGRVEETQYF. CDR3 in DNA: TGTGCCAGCAGCTTAACGGGGCGGGTGGAAGAGACCCAGTACTTC.